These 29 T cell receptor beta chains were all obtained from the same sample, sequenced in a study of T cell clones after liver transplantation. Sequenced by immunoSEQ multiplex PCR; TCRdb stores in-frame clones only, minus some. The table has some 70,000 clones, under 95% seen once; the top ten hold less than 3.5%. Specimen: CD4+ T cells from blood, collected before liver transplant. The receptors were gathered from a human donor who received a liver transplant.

As DNA, the CDR3 is TGTGCCTGGAGCTTAGCGGGGCAAGAGACCCAGTACTTC. This sequence encodes CAWSLAGQETQYF. The chain has TRBV30 and TRBJ2-5, with 8 nucleotides matching TRBD2. Germline CDR1 and CDR2: GTSNPN and SVGIG (reference sequence). The CDR3 sequence is 13 residues long. V was pared by 3 bases and J by 2 bases, with 2 bases of the junction left unmatched. The full variable domain, its missing parts supplied by reference TRBV30 and TRBJ2-5, is SQTIHQWPATLVQPVGSPLSLECTVEGTSNPNLYWYRQAAGRGLQLLFYSVGIGQISSEVPQNLSASRPQDRQFILSSKKLLLSDSGFYLCAWSLAGQETQYFGPGTRLLVL.

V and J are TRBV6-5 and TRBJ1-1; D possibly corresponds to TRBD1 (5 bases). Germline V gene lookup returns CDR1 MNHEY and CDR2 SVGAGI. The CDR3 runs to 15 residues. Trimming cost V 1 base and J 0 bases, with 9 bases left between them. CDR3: CASSYFGGMNTEAFF. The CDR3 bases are TGTGCCAGCAGTTACTTTGGGGGTATGAACACTGAAGCTTTCTTT.

The chain's CDR3 is CASSPTGELFF. Written as DNA, the CDR3 is TGTGCCAGCAGTCCCACCGGGGAGCTGTTTTTT. This chain uses TRBV28 with TRBJ2-2; D remains ambiguous. The V end was cut by 5 bases, the J end by 4 bases, with 2 bases between. Germline V gives CDR1 MDHEN, CDR2 SYDVKM. The CDR3 runs 11 residues. The complete variable domain, with remaining parts taken from reference TRBV28 and TRBJ2-2, reads DVKVTQSSRYLVKRTGEKVFLECVQDMDHENMFWYRQDPGLGLRLIYFSYDVKMKEKGDIPEGYSVSREKKERFSLILESASTNQTSMYLCASSPTGELFFGEGSRLTVL.

The DNA of the CDR3 is TGTGCCTGGGTGGGACGTAACTATGGCTACACCTTC. It yields the protein CAWVGRNYGYTF. The V gene is TRBV30, the J gene TRBJ1-2; D might be TRBD1 (5 bases). The V end lost 5 bases, the J end lost 1 base, and 8 bases lay between the germline ends. The CDR3 runs 12 residues. Looked up from germline, CDR1 is GTSNPN and CDR2 is SVGIG (reference sequence).

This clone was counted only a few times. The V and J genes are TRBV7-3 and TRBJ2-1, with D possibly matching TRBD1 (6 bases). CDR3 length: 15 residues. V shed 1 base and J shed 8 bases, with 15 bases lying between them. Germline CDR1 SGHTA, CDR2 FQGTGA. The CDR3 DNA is TGTGCCAGCAGCTTAAGGAGTTCGCAGGGGCATGAGCAGTTCTTC. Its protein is CASSLRSSQGHEQFF.

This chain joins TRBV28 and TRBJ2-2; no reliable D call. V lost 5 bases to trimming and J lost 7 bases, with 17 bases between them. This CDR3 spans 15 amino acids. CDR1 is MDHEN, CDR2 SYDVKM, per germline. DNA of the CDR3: TGTGCCAGCAGTCCGTCGGGCAGAACCGTCGGGGAGCTGTTTTTT. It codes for CASSPSGRTVGELFF.

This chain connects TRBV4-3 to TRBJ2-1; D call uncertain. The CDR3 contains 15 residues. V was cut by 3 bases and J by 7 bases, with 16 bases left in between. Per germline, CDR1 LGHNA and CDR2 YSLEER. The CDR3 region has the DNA TGCGCCAGCAGCCAGGGCACTGCGGTCTTAAATGAGCAGTTCTTC. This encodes CASSQGTAVLNEQFF.

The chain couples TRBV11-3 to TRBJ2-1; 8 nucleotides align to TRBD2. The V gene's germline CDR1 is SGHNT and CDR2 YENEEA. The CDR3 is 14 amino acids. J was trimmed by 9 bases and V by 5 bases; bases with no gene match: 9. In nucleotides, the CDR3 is TGTGCCAGCAGCGATAGAGTCGCGGGGGGTGAGCAGTTCTTC. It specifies CASSDRVAGGEQFF.

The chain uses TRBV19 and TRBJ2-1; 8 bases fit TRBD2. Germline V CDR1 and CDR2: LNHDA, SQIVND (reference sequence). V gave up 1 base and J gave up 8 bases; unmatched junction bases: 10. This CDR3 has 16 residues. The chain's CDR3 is CASSIGDGRAFDEQFF. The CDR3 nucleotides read TGTGCCAGTAGTATAGGGGACGGGAGGGCCTTCGATGAGCAGTTCTTC.

In nucleotides, the CDR3 is TGTGCCAGCAGCTCAGGGGTTCGAGAGACCCAGTACTTC. Translation gives CASSSGVRETQYF. V and J are TRBV7-2 and TRBJ2-5, with D tentatively TRBD1 (6 bases). The length of the CDR3 is 13 residues. The V gene lost 4 bases and the J gene lost 4 bases, with 10 bases spanning the gap. In germline, CDR1 is SGHTA, CDR2 FQGNSA.

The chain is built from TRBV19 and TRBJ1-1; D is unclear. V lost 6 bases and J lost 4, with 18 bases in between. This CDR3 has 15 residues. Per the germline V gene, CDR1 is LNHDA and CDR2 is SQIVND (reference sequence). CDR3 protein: CASRSCPGMCTEAFF. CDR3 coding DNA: TGTGCCAGTAGATCTTGTCCGGGGATGTGCACTGAAGCTTTCTTT.

The CDR3 region has the DNA TGTGCCAGCAGCGTACGTGCAGGGCTAGACACAGATACGCAGTATTTT. This codes for CASSVRAGLDTDTQYF. J is TRBJ2-3 and V is TRBV9; D is perhaps TRBD1 (5 bases). With 1 base removed from V and 2 bases from J, the gap between germline ends came to 14 bases. Germline lookup yields CDR1 SGDLS and CDR2 YYNGEE. The CDR3 spans 16 residues.

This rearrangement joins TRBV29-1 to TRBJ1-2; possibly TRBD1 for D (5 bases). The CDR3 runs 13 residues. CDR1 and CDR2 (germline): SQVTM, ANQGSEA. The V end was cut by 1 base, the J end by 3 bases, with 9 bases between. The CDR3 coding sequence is TGCAGCGTTGAAGGGGGGTGGGACTATGGCTACACCTTC. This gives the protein CSVEGGWDYGYTF.

The CDR3 DNA follows: TGTGCCAGCAGGGACAGGGGAAGCGCAGATACGCAGTATTTT. Protein product: CASRDRGSADTQYF. The chain recombines TRBV2 with TRBJ2-3; TRBD1 aligns across 9 bases. Per the germline V gene, CDR1 is SNHLY and CDR2 is FYNNEI. With V trimmed by 6 bases and J by 4 bases, 5 bases remained unmatched. There are 14 residues in the CDR3.

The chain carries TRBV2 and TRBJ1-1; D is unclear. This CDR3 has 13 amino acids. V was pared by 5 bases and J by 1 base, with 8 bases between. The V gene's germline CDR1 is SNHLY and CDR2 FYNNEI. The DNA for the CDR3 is TGTGCCAGCAGTACAAGGTGGAACACTGAAGCTTTCTTT. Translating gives CASSTRWNTEAFF.

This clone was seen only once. CDR3: CASSVAWKGAHNEQFF. CDR3 bases: TGTGCCAGCAGCGTAGCGTGGAAGGGGGCCCACAATGAGCAGTTCTTC. The rearrangement links TRBV9 to TRBJ2-1; 7 bases agree with TRBD1. This CDR3 has 16 residues. The V and J ends lost 0 bases and 5 bases, in that order; junction bases with no gene match: 8. The germline V gene encodes CDR1 SGDLS and CDR2 YYNGEE.

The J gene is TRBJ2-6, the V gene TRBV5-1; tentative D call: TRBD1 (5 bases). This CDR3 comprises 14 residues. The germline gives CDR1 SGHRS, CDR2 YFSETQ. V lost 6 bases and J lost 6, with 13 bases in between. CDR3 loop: CASKDTSSANVLTF. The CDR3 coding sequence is TGCGCCAGCAAGGACACGTCCTCGGCCAACGTCCTGACTTTC.

CDR3 coding DNA: TGTGCCAGCAGGGTTTCCTTGACTGAAGCTTTCTTT. This encodes CASRVSLTEAFF. This chain links TRBV6-1 with TRBJ1-1; D is undetermined. CDR3 size: 12 residues. Germline loops: CDR1 MNHNS, CDR2 SASEGT. Trimming stripped 6 bases from V and 5 bases from J, with 10 bases between.

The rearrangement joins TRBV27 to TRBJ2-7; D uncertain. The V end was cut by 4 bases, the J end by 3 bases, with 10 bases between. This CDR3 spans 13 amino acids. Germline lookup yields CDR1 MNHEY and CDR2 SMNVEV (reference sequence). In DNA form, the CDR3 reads TGTGCCAGCAGTTCTTTAGGGATCTACGAGCAGTACTTC. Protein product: CASSSLGIYEQYF.

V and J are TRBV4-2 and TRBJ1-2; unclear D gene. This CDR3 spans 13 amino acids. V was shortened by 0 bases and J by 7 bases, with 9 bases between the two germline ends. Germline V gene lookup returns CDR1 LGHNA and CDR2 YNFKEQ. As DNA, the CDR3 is TGTGCCAGCAGCCAAGAGGGAGTAAGTGGCTACACCTTC. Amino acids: CASSQEGVSGYTF.

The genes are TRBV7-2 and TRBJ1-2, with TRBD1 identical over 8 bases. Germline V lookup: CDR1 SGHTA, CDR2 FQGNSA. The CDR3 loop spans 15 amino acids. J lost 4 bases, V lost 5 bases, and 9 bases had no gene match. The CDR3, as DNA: TGTGCCAGCAGCCAAGGCTCCGGGACAGGCTATGGCTACACCTTC. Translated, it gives CASSQGSGTGYGYTF.

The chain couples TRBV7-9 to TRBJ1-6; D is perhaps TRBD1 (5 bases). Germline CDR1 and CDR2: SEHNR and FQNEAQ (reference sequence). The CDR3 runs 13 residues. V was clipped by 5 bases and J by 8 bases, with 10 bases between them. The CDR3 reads CASSVGTHSPLHF. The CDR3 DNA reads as TGTGCCAGCAGCGTTGGGACTCATTCACCCCTCCACTTT.

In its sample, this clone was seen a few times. CDR3 nucleotide sequence: TGCAGTGCTAGAGATTTCAATGAGCAGTTCTTC. Translation gives CSARDFNEQFF. The rearrangement links TRBV20-1 to TRBJ2-1; D is unclear. Germline V lookup: CDR1 DFQATT, CDR2 SNEGSKA (reference sequence). CDR3 length equals 11 residues. V was cut by 0 bases and J by 6 bases, with 3 bases left in between.

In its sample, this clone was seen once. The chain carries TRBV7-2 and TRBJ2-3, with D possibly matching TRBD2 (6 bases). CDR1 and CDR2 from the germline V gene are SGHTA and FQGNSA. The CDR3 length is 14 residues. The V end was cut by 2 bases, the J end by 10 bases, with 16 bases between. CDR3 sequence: CASSLKHGSISQYF. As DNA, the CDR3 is TGTGCCAGCAGCTTAAAACACGGGAGTATATCGCAGTATTTT. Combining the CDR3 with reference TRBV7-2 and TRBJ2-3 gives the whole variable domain GAGVSQSPSNKVTEKGKDVELRCDPISGHTALYWYRQSLGQGLEFLIYFQGNSAPDKSGLPSDRFSAERTGGSVSTLTIQRTQQEDSAVYLCASSLKHGSISQYFGPGTRLTVL.

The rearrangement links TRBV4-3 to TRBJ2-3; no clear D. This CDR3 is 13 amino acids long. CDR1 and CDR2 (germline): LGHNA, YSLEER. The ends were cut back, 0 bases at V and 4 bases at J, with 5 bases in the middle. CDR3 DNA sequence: TGCGCCAGCAGCCAAGATGGTTCAGATACGCAGTATTTT. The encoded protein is CASSQDGSDTQYF.

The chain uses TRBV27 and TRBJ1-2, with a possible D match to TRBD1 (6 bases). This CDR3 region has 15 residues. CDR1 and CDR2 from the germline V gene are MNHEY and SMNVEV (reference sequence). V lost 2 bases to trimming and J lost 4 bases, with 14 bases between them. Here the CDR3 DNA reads TGTGCCAGCAGTTTAGCCCCGGGGGGGGCCTATGGCTACACCTTC. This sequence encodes CASSLAPGGAYGYTF.

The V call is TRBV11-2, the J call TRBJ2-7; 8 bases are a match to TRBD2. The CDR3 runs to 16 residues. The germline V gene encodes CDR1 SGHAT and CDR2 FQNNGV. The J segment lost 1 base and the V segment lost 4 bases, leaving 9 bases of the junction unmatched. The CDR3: CASSWRREAGSYEQYF. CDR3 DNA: TGTGCCAGCAGCTGGAGGCGGGAGGCCGGTTCCTACGAGCAGTACTTC.

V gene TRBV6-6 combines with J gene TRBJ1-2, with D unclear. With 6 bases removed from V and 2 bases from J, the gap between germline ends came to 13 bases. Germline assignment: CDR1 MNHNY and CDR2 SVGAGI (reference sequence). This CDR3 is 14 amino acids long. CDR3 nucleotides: TGTGCCAGCAGCGCCCCCGGTATGAACTATGGCTACACCTTC. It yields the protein CASSAPGMNYGYTF.

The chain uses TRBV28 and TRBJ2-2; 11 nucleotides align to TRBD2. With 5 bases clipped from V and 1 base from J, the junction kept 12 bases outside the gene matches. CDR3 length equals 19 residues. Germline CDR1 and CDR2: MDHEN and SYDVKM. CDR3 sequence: CASSTPLAGGRKNTGELFF. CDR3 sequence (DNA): TGTGCCAGCAGTACCCCCTTAGCGGGAGGGCGTAAGAACACCGGGGAGCTGTTTTTT. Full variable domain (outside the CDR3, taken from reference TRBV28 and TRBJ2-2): DVKVTQSSRYLVKRTGEKVFLECVQDMDHENMFWYRQDPGLGLRLIYFSYDVKMKEKGDIPEGYSVSREKKERFSLILESASTNQTSMYLCASSTPLAGGRKNTGELFFGEGSRLTVL.